This T cell receptor (beta chain) was found in a study of blood T cell repertoires in COVID-19. Study at large: Samples representing acute and convalescent COVID-19 were sourced from the United States, Italy and Spain. T cells, B-cell-depleted T cells, or PBMCs supplied cDNA or gDNA.

Germline CDR1 and CDR2: SGHNT and YYREEE (reference sequence). Trimming at V came to 1 base and at J to 2 bases, leaving 0 bases not matched to a gene. The CDR3 covers 14 residues. Profiling relied on immunoSEQ multiplex PCR, and the TCRdb table lists in-frame clones only, not all of them. The sample contains 200,000 to 250,000 clones, 80% of which appear only once. Enrolled through a virtual design, the participants were between roughly 18 and 100 years of age and came from some 26 US areas. Participant-given clinical history determined each cohort assignment. The TCR originated in a young man with acute COVID-19. What was sequenced was PBMCs or T cells enriched from blood (not recorded which). This chain links TRBV5-4 with TRBJ1-1; 9 bases map to TRBD1. The CDR3 nucleotides are TGTGCCAGCAGCTTGACAGGGGGCAACACTGAAGCTTTCTTT. It codes for CASSLTGGNTEAFF.